Each of the 27 T cell receptor beta chains below was sequenced from the same sample in a study of cytomegalovirus exposure and HLA in healthy donors (dated by TCRdb to between 2016 and 2019). Libraries were constructed by the immunoSEQ multiplex PCR assay. A mixture of 60 forward primers for TCR Vbeta segments and 13 reverse primers for TCR Jbeta segments was used in the multiplex PCR. In TCRdb, the immuneACCESS table is reduced to in-frame sequences with V and J assigned. These tables do not hold every clone; where another copy was compared, an unresolved V gene accounts for under half, and the others remain unexplained. Present in this sample are 100,000 to 150,000 clones, roughly a sixth of which were seen just once. The ten largest account for around 2.6% of the sample. The sequencing sample was made of PBMCs. The origin of the receptors is a female donor in good health and CMV-seropositive.

This clone turned up a few times. The chain links TRBV6-6 to TRBJ1-2, with D perhaps TRBD1 (5 bases). Germline loops: CDR1 MNHNY, CDR2 SVGAGI (reference sequence). CDR3 length: 13 amino acids. Trimming stripped 5 bases from V and 5 bases from J, with 12 bases between. In DNA form, the CDR3 reads TGTGCCAGCAGTACCCCTGGGGGGTATGGCTACACCTTC. It encodes CASSTPGGYGYTF.

The J gene is TRBJ2-5, the V gene TRBV12-5; tentatively, D is TRBD1 (6 bases). The CDR3 has 18 residues. Looked up from germline, CDR1 is LGHNT and CDR2 is FRNRAP. V lost 2 bases to trimming and J lost 2 bases, with 21 bases between them. CDR3 residues: CASGLSLDSTNFQETQYF. In nucleotides, the CDR3 is TGTGCTAGTGGTTTGTCCTTGGACAGTACCAATTTTCAAGAGACCCAGTACTTC.

This clone was seen a few times. This chain joins TRBV5-1 and TRBJ1-1, with 8 bases lining up with TRBD1. The CDR3 sequence is 16 residues long. V shed 0 bases, J shed 3 bases, and the junction held 7 bases outside the gene matches. CDR1 and CDR2 (germline): SGHRS, YFSETQ. CDR3 coding DNA: TGCGCCAGCAGCTTGGCAGGGGGCTTGGTGGACACTGAAGCTTTCTTT. It encodes CASSLAGGLVDTEAFF.

The gene calls are TRBV28 and TRBJ2-3; 12 positions agree with TRBD2. Germline CDR1 and CDR2: MDHEN and SYDVKM. Trimming took 10 bases from V and 1 from J; bases not matched to a gene: 3. The CDR3 runs 14 residues. The CDR3 here is CATRLAGGTDTQYF. CDR3 bases: TGTGCCACCCGACTAGCGGGGGGCACAGATACGCAGTATTTT.

Here the CDR3 reads CASSLGLAGIRDYEQYF. The CDR3 DNA sequence: TGCGCCAGCAGCTTGGGGCTAGCGGGGATCAGGGACTACGAGCAGTACTTC. The chain joins TRBV5-1 to TRBJ2-7, with 9 nucleotides matching TRBD2. CDR1 is SGHRS and CDR2 is YFSETQ in the germline V gene. The CDR3 is 17 amino acids. The V and J ends lost 0 bases and 3 bases, in that order; junction bases with no gene match: 10. Filled out from reference TRBV5-1 and TRBJ2-7, the complete variable domain reads KAGVTQTPRYLIKTRGQQVTLSCSPISGHRSVSWYQQTPGQGLQFLFEYFSETQRNKGNFPGRFSGRQFSNSRSEMNVSTLELGDSALYLCASSLGLAGIRDYEQYFGPGTRLTVT.

In its sample, this clone was seen a few times. This chain joins TRBV7-6 and TRBJ1-2; D is ambiguous. The V end was cut by 1 base, the J end by 4 bases, with 10 bases between. Germline lookup yields CDR1 SGHVS and CDR2 FNYEAQ. The CDR3 has 14 residues. CDR3 coding DNA: TGTGCCAGCAGCTTAGGGCAGCGCACCTATGGCTACACCTTC. It encodes CASSLGQRTYGYTF.

V is TRBV28 and J is TRBJ2-7, with a weak D call TRBD1 (6 bases). V shed 5 bases and J shed 3 bases, with 14 bases lying between them. The CDR3 is 14 residues long. The germline V gene has CDR1 MDHEN and CDR2 SYDVKM. CDR3 protein: CASSPLTGDYEQYF. The DNA for the CDR3 is TGTGCCAGCAGTCCCCTGACAGGAGACTACGAGCAGTACTTC.

The table lists this clone with a few counts. The chain carries TRBV29-1 and TRBJ2-5; 8 bases match TRBD2. Germline assignment: CDR1 SQVTM and CDR2 ANQGSEA. Losses at the gene ends were 6 bases for V and 4 bases for J; bases not matched to a gene: 7. The CDR3 covers 13 residues. The CDR3 coding sequence is TGCAGCGTGGACGGTAGCGGGGTAGAGACCCAGTACTTC. It codes for CSVDGSGVETQYF.

The table lists this clone with a few counts. The chain joins TRBV5-1 to TRBJ1-6; D is undetermined. Trimming took off 5 bases at V and 14 bases at J, with 17 bases between the two ends. This CDR3 has 13 residues. Germline-derived CDR1 and CDR2 are SGHRS and YFSETQ. The CDR3 sequence is CASRNRLGMALHF. The CDR3 DNA follows: TGCGCCAGCAGGAACCGGCTCGGGATGGCCCTCCACTTT.

The sample holds a few counts of this clone. This rearrangement joins TRBV29-1 to TRBJ2-3; 9 positions match TRBD1. Losses at the gene ends were 8 bases for V and 2 bases for J; bases not matched to a gene: 5. Germline V lookup: CDR1 SQVTM, CDR2 ANQGSEA. CDR3 length: 13 residues. CDR3 region: CSSYRGLTDTQYF. The CDR3 DNA follows: TGCAGCTCCTACAGGGGGCTCACAGATACGCAGTATTTT.

The chain couples TRBV28 to TRBJ2-7, with TRBD1 matching 9 bases. V gave up 4 bases and J gave up 4 bases; unmatched junction bases: 5. CDR1 and CDR2 (germline): MDHEN, SYDVKM. The CDR3 is 14 residues long. Here the CDR3 DNA reads TGTGCCAGCAGTTCCGGACAGGGGCTATACGAGCAGTACTTC. It yields the protein CASSSGQGLYEQYF.

This clone was found a few times. The J gene is TRBJ1-6, the V gene TRBV30, with D perhaps matching TRBD1 (6 bases). The CDR3 is made up of 13 amino acids. V lost 8 bases and J lost 9, with 17 bases in between. Germline CDR1 GTSNPN, CDR2 SVGIG (reference sequence). The CDR3 sequence: CAASTTGSSPLHF. The CDR3 region has the DNA TGTGCCGCCTCTACCACAGGGAGTTCACCCCTCCACTTT.

This clone was seen a handful of times. The chain recombines TRBV5-1 with TRBJ1-1; the D is unclear. Trimming cost V 4 bases and J 1 base, with 17 bases left between them. This CDR3 is 16 amino acids long. CDR1 is SGHRS, CDR2 YFSETQ, per germline. CDR3 in amino acids: CASSPGGKDGNTEAFF. The CDR3 bases are TGCGCCAGCAGCCCCGGAGGAAAAGATGGGAACACTGAAGCTTTCTTT.

The genes are TRBV4-2 and TRBJ1-2; 7 nucleotides align to TRBD1. The V segment lost 0 bases and the J segment 3 bases; nucleotides outside the gene matches: 4. The germline V gene encodes CDR1 LGHNA and CDR2 YNFKEQ. This CDR3 is built from 15 residues. The CDR3 spells CASSQEGTDDYGYTF. The CDR3 region has the DNA TGTGCCAGCAGCCAAGAAGGGACAGACGACTATGGCTACACCTTC.

This clone was seen a few times. The V and J genes are TRBV27 and TRBJ2-7; possibly TRBD2 for D (5 bases). The CDR3 runs 15 residues. V was trimmed by 7 bases and J by 4 bases, leaving 20 bases between them. CDR1 MNHEY and CDR2 SMNVEV come from the germline V gene (reference sequence). The CDR3 region has the DNA TGTGCCAGCAAATTTGATCGGGGATTATCATACGAGCAGTACTTC. Residues: CASKFDRGLSYEQYF.

The rearrangement joins TRBV7-9 to TRBJ2-5, with 9 bases that match TRBD1. Germline CDR1 is SEHNR and CDR2 is FQNEAQ (reference sequence). Trimming took 0 bases from V and 1 from J; bases not matched to a gene: 3. CDR3 length: 16 amino acids. CDR3 sequence (DNA): TGTGCCAGCAGCTTAGCGGGGGACAGGGCCCAAGAGACCCAGTACTTC. This codes for CASSLAGDRAQETQYF.

CDR3 in amino acids: CASSPGYGTSSYEQYF. The DNA for the CDR3 is TGTGCCAGCAGTCCCGGATATGGGACTAGCTCCTACGAGCAGTACTTC. V is TRBV27 and J is TRBJ2-7; 8 bases agree with TRBD2. V was clipped by 5 bases and J by 0 bases; unmatched bases: 9. Germline V CDR1 and CDR2: MNHEY, SMNVEV (reference sequence). This CDR3 is 16 amino acids long.

V gene TRBV7-9 combines with J gene TRBJ1-1; 7 bases map to TRBD1. CDR3 size: 13 residues. CDR1 and CDR2 from the germline V gene are SEHNR and FQNEAQ (reference sequence). V was pared by 3 bases and J by 10 bases, with 8 bases of the junction left unmatched. CDR3 coding DNA: TGTGCCAGCAGCTTGGAGGGGGCGCAGGCAGCTTTCTTT. It encodes CASSLEGAQAAFF.

The chain uses TRBV28 and TRBJ2-7; D might be TRBD1 (6 bases). The CDR3 loop spans 17 amino acids. Trimming stripped 6 bases from V and 0 bases from J, with 21 bases between. The germline V gene has CDR1 MDHEN and CDR2 SYDVKM. CDR3 amino acids: CASRPHPRTVNSYEQYF. The CDR3 DNA sequence: TGTGCCAGCAGACCTCACCCCCGGACAGTGAACTCCTACGAGCAGTACTTC.

This clone was observed a handful of times. The V call is TRBV10-3, the J call TRBJ1-2; a possible D gene is TRBD1 (6 bases). CDR3 size: 17 residues. Germline assignment: CDR1 ENHRY and CDR2 SYGVKD. With 5 bases removed from V and 0 bases from J, the gap between germline ends came to 19 bases. This CDR3 reads CAISPGPGTPANYGYTF. The CDR3, as DNA: TGTGCCATCAGTCCCGGACCCGGGACACCTGCTAACTATGGCTACACCTTC.

This sequence joins TRBV4-1 and TRBJ1-2; D may be TRBD1 (5 bases). Germline loops: CDR1 MGHRA, CDR2 YSYEKL. Trimming cost V 1 base and J 4 bases, with 13 bases left between them. The CDR3 totals 15 residues. CDR3 region: CASSQGLSTGYGYTF. The CDR3 bases are TGCGCCAGCAGCCAAGGACTCAGCACAGGCTATGGCTACACCTTC.

V gene TRBV5-3 combines with J gene TRBJ1-2; D is ambiguous. TRBV5-3 is given ORF status, its function remaining uncertain. Trimming left V 2 bases short and J 2 bases short, with 13 bases between. The CDR3 sequence is 15 residues long. As DNA, the CDR3 is TGTGCCAGAAGCTTCCCGACTCCCGGAAACTATGGCTACACCTTC. The encoded protein is CARSFPTPGNYGYTF.

This clone has more than one count but fewer than ten. CDR3 DNA sequence: TGTGCCAGCAGTTCGCGGGGAGACTCCTACAATGAGCAGTTCTTC. Residues: CASSSRGDSYNEQFF. The chain joins TRBV7-2 to TRBJ2-1, with D possibly TRBD2 on 6 matching bases. Germline V gene data show CDR1 as SGHTA and CDR2 as FQGNSA. Trimming pared 6 bases from V and 0 bases from J, leaving 12 bases between. CDR3 length equals 15 residues.

Concerning this clone: This CDR3 is also generated by other DNA sequences in the sample. J is TRBJ2-7 and V is TRBV2; weak D call: TRBD1 (5 bases). V was clipped by 4 bases and J by 3 bases, with 7 bases between them. The CDR3 is made up of 12 amino acids. Germline loops: CDR1 SNHLY, CDR2 FYNNEI. CDR3 bases: TGTGCCAGCAGTGGCCAGGGCTACGAGCAGTACTTC. It codes for CASSGQGYEQYF.

The table lists this clone with a few counts. The CDR3 here is CASSVDVRALAFF. The CDR3 DNA is TGTGCCAGCAGCGTAGATGTGAGGGCTTTAGCTTTCTTT. This chain uses TRBV9 with TRBJ1-1; D is uncertain. This CDR3 is 13 amino acids long. CDR1 is SGDLS, CDR2 YYNGEE, per germline. Trimming took 0 bases from V and 10 from J, leaving 13 bases between them. Based on the CDR3 plus reference TRBV9 and TRBJ1-1, the full variable domain is DSGVTQTPKHLITATGQRVTLRCSPRSGDLSVYWYQQSLDQGLQFLIQYYNGEERAKGNILERFSAQQFPDLHSELNLSSLELGDSALYFCASSVDVRALAFFGQGTRLTVV.

The chain employs TRBV7-8 and TRBJ1-2; 9 positions agree with TRBD1. Per the germline V gene, CDR1 is SGHVS and CDR2 is FQNEAQ. The CDR3 sequence is 16 residues long. With 6 bases clipped from V and 5 bases from J, the junction kept 13 bases outside the gene matches. CDR3 DNA sequence: TGTGCCAGCAGAAGCGAACCCGGGACAGGGAGTTATGGCTACACCTTC. This codes for CASRSEPGTGSYGYTF.

In this sample, this clone turned up a few times. The chain joins TRBV28 to TRBJ1-2; 7 bases agree with TRBD1. This CDR3 is built from 17 residues. The V gene end was trimmed by 3 bases and the J gene end by 0 bases; junction bases not matched to a gene: 10. Germline V CDR1 and CDR2: MDHEN, SYDVKM. Written as DNA, the CDR3 is TGTGCCAGCAGTTTTCCTCCGGGACAGAAGGCTAACTATGGCTACACCTTC. Protein: CASSFPPGQKANYGYTF.